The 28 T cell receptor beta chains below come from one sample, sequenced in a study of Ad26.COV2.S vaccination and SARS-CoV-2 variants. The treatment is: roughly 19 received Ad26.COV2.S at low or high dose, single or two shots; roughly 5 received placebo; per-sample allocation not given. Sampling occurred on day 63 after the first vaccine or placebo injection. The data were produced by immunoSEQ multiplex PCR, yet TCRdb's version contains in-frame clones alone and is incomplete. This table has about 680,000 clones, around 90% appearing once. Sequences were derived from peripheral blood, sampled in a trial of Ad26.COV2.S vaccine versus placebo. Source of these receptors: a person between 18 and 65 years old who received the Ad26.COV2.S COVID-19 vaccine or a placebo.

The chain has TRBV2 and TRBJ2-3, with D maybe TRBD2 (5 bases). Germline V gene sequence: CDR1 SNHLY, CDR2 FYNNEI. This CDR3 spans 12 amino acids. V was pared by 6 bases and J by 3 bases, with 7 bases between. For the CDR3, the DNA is TGTGCCAGCAGGGACTTTACAGATACGCAGTATTTT. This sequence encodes CASRDFTDTQYF.

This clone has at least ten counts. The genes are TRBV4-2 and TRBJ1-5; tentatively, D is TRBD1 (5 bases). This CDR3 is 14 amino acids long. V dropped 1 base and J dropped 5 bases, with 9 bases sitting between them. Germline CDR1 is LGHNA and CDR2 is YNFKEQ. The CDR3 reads CASSQGLGDQPQHF. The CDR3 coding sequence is TGTGCCAGCAGCCAAGGTCTGGGGGATCAGCCCCAGCATTTT.

The DNA for the CDR3 is TGTGCCAGCAGCTTAGAGGGGACTTCCCGTGGGGGCGAGCAGTACTTC. Protein sequence: CASSLEGTSRGGEQYF. The V call is TRBV7-2, the J call TRBJ2-7; TRBD2 might be the D (6 bases). The CDR3 has 16 amino acids. With 1 base removed from V and 6 bases from J, the gap between germline ends came to 19 bases. Germline loops: CDR1 SGHTA, CDR2 FQGNSA.

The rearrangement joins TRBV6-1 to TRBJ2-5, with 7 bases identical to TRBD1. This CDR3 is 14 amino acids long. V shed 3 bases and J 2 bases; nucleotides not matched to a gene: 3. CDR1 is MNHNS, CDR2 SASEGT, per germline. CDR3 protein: CASSDRDRQETQYF. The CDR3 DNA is TGTGCCAGCAGTGATCGGGACAGACAAGAGACCCAGTACTTC.

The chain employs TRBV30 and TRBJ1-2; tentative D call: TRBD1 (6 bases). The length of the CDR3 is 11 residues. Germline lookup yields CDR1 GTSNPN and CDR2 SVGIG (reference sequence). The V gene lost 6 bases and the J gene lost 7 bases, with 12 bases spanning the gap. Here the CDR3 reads CACRGMGGYTF. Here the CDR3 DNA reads TGTGCCTGCAGGGGTATGGGTGGCTACACCTTC.

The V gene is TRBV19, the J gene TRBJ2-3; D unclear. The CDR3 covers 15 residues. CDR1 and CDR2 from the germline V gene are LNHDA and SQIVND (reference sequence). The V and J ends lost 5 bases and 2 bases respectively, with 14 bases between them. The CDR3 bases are TGTGCCAGTAGTTCCCATGGATGGGCCACAGATACGCAGTATTTT. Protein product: CASSSHGWATDTQYF.

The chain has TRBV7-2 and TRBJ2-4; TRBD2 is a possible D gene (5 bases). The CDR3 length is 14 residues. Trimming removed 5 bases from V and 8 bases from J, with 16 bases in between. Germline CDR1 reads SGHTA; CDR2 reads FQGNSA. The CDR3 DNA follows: TGTGCCAGCAGCCCAGCAGAGGGTTGGGACATTCAGTACTTC. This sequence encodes CASSPAEGWDIQYF. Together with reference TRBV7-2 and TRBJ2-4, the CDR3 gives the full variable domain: GAGVSQSPSNKVTEKGKDVELRCDPISGHTALYWYRQSLGQGLEFLIYFQGNSAPDKSGLPSDRFSAERTGGSVSTLTIQRTQQEDSAVYLCASSPAEGWDIQYFGAGTRLSVL.

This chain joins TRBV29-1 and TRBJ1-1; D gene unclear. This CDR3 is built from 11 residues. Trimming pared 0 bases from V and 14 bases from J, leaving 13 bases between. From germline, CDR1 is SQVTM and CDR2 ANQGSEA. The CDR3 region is CSVEDRGEGFF. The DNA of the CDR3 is TGCAGCGTTGAAGATCGTGGGGAAGGGTTCTTT.

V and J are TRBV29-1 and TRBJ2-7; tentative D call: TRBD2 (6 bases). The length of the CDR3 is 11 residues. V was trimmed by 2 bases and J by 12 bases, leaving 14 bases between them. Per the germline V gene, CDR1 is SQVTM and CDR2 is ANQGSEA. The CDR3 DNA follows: TGCAGCGTTGAACTGGCGGGAAGACCGTACTTC. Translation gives CSVELAGRPYF.

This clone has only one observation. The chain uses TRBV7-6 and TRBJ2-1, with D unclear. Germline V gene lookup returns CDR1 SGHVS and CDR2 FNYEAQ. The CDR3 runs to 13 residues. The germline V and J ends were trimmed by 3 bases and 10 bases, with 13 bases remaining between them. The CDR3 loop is CASSFLGVGEQFF. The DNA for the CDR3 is TGTGCCAGCAGCTTTTTAGGAGTGGGGGAGCAGTTCTTC.

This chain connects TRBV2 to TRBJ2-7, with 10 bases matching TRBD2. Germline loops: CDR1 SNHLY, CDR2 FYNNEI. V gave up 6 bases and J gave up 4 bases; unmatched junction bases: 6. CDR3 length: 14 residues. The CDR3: CASSLSGRTYEQYF. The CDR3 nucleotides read TGTGCCAGCAGCCTTAGCGGGAGGACGTACGAGCAGTACTTC.

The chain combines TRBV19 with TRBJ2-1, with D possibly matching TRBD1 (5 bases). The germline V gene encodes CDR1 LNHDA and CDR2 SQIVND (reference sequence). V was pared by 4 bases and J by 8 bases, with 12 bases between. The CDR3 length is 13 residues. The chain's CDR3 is CASSTLKGYEQFF. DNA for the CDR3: TGTGCCAGTAGTACACTAAAGGGGTATGAGCAGTTCTTC.

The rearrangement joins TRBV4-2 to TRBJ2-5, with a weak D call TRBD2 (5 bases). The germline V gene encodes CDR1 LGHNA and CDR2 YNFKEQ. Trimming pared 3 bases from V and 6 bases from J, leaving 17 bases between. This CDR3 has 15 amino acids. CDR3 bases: TGTGCCAGCAGCCAGGGAGTGGCCGGGTCTAAGACCCAGTACTTC. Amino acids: CASSQGVAGSKTQYF.

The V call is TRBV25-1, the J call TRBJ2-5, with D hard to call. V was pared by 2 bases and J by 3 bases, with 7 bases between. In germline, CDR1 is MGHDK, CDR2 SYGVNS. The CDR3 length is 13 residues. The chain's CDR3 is CASSEAGKETQYF. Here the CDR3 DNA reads TGTGCCAGCAGTGAAGCTGGGAAAGAGACCCAGTACTTC.

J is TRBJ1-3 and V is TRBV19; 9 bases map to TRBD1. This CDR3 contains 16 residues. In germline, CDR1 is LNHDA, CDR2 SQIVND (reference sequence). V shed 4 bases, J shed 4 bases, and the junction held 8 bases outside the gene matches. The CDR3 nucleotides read TGTGCCAGTAGTACAGTTTCCGGGACAGGGGGAAACACCATATATTTT. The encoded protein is CASSTVSGTGGNTIYF.

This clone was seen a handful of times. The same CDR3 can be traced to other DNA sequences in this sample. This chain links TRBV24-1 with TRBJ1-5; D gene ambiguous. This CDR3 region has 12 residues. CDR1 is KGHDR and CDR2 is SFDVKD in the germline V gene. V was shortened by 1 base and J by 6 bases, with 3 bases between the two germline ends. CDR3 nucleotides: TGTGCCACCAGTGATTTCGGTCAGCCCCAGCATTTT. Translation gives CATSDFGQPQHF.

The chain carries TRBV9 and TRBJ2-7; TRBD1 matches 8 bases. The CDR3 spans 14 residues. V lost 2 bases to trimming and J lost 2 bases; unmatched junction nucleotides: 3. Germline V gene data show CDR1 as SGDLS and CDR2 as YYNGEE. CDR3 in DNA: TGTGCCAGCAGCGTCGACAGGGGCGCCTACGAGCAGTACTTC. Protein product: CASSVDRGAYEQYF.

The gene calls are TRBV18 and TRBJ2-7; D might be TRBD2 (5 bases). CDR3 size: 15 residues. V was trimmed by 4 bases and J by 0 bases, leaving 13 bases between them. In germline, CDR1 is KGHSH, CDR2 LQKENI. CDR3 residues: CASSQAGESSYEQYF. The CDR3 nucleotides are TGTGCCAGCTCACAGGCTGGGGAGAGCTCCTACGAGCAGTACTTC.

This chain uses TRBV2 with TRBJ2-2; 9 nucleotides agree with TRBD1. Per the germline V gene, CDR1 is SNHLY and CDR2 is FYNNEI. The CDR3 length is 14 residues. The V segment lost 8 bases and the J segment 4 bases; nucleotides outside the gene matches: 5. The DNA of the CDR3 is TGTGCCAGCGCCCTGGACAGGGGCACCGGGGAGCTGTTTTTT. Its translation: CASALDRGTGELFF. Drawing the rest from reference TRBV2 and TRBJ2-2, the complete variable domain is EPEVTQTPSHQVTQMGQEVILRCVPISNHLYFYWYRQILGQKVEFLVSFYNNEISEKSEIFDDQFSVERPDGSNFTLKIRSTKLEDSAMYFCASALDRGTGELFFGEGSRLTVL.

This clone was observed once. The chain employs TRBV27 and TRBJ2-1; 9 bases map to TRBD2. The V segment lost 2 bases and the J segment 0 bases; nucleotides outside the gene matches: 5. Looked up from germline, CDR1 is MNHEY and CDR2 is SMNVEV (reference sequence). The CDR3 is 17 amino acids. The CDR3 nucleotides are TGTGCCAGCAGTTTAGCTAGCGGGGCCTTCTCCTACAATGAGCAGTTCTTC. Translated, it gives CASSLASGAFSYNEQFF.

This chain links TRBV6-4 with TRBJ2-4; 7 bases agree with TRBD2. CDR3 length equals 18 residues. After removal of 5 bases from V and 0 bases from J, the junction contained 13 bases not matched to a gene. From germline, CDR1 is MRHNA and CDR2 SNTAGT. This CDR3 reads CASSQRIERDVAKNIQYF. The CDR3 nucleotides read TGTGCCAGCAGTCAAAGGATCGAGCGGGATGTAGCCAAAAACATTCAGTACTTC.

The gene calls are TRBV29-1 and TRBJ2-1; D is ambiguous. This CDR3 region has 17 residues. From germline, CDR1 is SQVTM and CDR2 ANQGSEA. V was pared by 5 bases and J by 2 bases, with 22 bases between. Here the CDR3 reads CSVHFRARDRTYNEQFF. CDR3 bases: TGCAGCGTTCATTTCCGGGCCCGAGATCGCACCTACAATGAGCAGTTCTTC.

CDR3 DNA: TGTGCCAGCTCAAAGGGACTAGCGGGATCCGCAGATACGCAGTATTTT. Translation: CASSKGLAGSADTQYF. The rearrangement links TRBV18 to TRBJ2-3; 13 bases are shared with TRBD2. The CDR3 has 16 amino acids. Per the germline V gene, CDR1 is KGHSH and CDR2 is LQKENI. The V and J ends lost 5 bases and 4 bases, in that order; junction bases with no gene match: 6.

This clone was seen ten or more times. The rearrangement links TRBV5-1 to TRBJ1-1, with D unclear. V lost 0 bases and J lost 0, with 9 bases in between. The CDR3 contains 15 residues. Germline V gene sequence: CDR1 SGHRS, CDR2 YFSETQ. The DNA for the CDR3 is TGCGCCAGCAGCTTGGAAGCTTTGGTGAACACTGAAGCTTTCTTT. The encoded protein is CASSLEALVNTEAFF.

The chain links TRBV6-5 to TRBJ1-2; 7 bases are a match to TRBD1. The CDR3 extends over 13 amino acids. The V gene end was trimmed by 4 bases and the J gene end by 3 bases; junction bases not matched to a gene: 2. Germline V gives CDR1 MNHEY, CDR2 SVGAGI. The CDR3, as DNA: TGTGCCAGCAGTTCCGGACAGGACTATGGCTACACCTTC. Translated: CASSSGQDYGYTF.

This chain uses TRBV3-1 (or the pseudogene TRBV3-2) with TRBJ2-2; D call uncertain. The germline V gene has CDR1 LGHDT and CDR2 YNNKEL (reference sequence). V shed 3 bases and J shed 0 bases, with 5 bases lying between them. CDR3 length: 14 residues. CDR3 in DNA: TGTGCCAGCAGCCAGACGCCGAACACCGGGGAGCTGTTTTTT. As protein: CASSQTPNTGELFF.

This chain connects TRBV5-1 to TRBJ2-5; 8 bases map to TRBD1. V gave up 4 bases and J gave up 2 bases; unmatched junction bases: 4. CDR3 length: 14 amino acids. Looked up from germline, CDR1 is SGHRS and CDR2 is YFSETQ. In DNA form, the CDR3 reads TGCGCCAGCAGCCATGGACAGGGTCAAGAGACCCAGTACTTC. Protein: CASSHGQGQETQYF.

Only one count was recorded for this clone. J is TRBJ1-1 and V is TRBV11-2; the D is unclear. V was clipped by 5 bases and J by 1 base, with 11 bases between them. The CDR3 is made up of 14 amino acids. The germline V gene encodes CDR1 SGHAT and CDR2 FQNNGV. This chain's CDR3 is CASSVGSANTEAFF. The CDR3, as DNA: TGTGCCAGCAGCGTAGGGAGCGCGAACACTGAAGCTTTCTTT.